These 5 T cell receptor beta chains share one sample of origin, sequenced in a study of T-cell memory formation after mild COVID-19. MiXCR was run by TCRdb on the 5' RACE reads, yielding one entry per CDR3 protein. The data show 50,000 or so distinct CDR3 sequences, roughly 25% seen once. Sequenced: PBMCs or a T cell subset sorted from them (not recorded which). The receptors here all came from a man between 18 and 29 years old who had mild COVID-19 (a few samples of this study predate the infection). Cell type and time point are not known.

This clonotype appeared a few times. V and J are TRBV27 and TRBJ1-3, with TRBD1 as a possible D gene (5 bases). Trimming shortened V by 6 bases and J by 4 bases, and 13 bases separated the two germline ends. CDR1 and CDR2 from the germline V gene are MNHEY and SMNVEV (reference sequence). This CDR3 region has 14 residues. The CDR3 is CASSVGAGGNTIYF. CDR3 nucleotides: TGTGCCAGCAGCGTGGGAGCAGGGGGAAACACCATATATTTT.

This clonotype was seen a handful of times. CDR3 loop: CSAYTIAGGLNEQFF. As DNA, the CDR3 is TGCAGTGCTTACACCATAGCGGGGGGGCTCAATGAGCAGTTCTTC. The chain couples TRBV20-1 to TRBJ2-1, with TRBD2 matching over 11 bases. V was clipped by 5 bases and J by 6 bases; unmatched bases: 9. The CDR3 length is 15 residues. CDR1 DFQATT and CDR2 SNEGSKA come from the germline V gene (reference sequence).

V gene TRBV5-5 combines with J gene TRBJ2-7; TRBD2 matches 7 bases. Unmatched junction bases numbered 16, after V lost 6 bases and J lost 4 bases. Germline V gene sequence: CDR1 SGHKS, CDR2 YYEKEE (reference sequence). The CDR3 has 16 amino acids. DNA for the CDR3: TGTGCCAGCACCACTGGGGGGGGTCCTCGGGGATACGAGCAGTACTTC. Translated, it gives CASTTGGGPRGYEQYF.

This chain uses TRBV14 with TRBJ2-1; D unresolved. The length of the CDR3 is 14 residues. Germline V gene data show CDR1 as SGHDN and CDR2 as FVKESK. Deletions cut 4 bases from V and 3 bases from J, with 10 bases between. CDR3 region: CASSPSGIYNEQFF. The CDR3 nucleotides read TGTGCCAGCAGCCCATCGGGTATCTACAATGAGCAGTTCTTC.

V gene TRBV11-2 combines with J gene TRBJ1-5; 7 bases are shared with TRBD1. Looked up from germline, CDR1 is SGHAT and CDR2 is FQNNGV. The CDR3 contains 14 residues. The V segment lost 4 bases and the J segment 4 bases; nucleotides outside the gene matches: 4. This CDR3 reads CASSSGQSNQPQHF. CDR3 nucleotide sequence: TGTGCCAGCAGCTCGGGACAGTCGAATCAGCCCCAGCATTTT. The whole variable domain, remainder taken from reference TRBV11-2 and TRBJ1-5, is EAGVAQSPRYKIIEKRQSVAFWCNPISGHATLYWYQQILGQGPKLLIQFQNNGVVDDSQLPKDRFSAERLKGVDSTLKIQPAKLEDSAVYLCASSSGQSNQPQHFGDGTRLSIL.